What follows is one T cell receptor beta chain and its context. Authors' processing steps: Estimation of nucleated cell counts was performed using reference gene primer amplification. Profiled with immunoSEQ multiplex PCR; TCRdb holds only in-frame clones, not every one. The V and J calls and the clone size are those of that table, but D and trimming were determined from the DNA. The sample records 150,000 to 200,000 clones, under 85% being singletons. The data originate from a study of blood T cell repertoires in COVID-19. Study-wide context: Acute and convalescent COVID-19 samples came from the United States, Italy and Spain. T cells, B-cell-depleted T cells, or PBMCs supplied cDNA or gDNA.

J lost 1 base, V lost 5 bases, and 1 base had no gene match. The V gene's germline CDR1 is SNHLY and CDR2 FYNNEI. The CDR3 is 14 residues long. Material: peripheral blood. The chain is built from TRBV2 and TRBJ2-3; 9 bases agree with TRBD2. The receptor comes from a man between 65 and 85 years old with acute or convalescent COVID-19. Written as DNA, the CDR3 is TGTGCCAGCAGTCGACTAGCGGGCACAGATACGCAGTATTTT. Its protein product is CASSRLAGTDTQYF.